The clone carrying this T cell receptor (beta chain) appeared many times. What it binds is not known. This sample is drawn from a study of human T cells and chemical hapten exposure. Time point specified: pre-sensitization, week 0. The sample's treatment: therapeutic diphenylcyclopropenone sensitization with weekly scalp DPC. The V gene's germline CDR1 is SGHTA and CDR2 FQGTGA. The CDR3 consists of 16 residues. Trimming removed 4 bases at V and 4 bases at J, with 17 bases between. As the library was built, unique molecular identifiers were attached to individual cDNA molecules. TCRdb analysed the RACE reads with MiXCR anew, one entry per CDR3 protein. The table lists about 98,000 distinct CDR3 sequences, roughly 10% of them singletons. Findings and caveats of the study: The study found that DPC sensitization did not change TCRs above 1 in 1000 frequency. Expanded TCRs showed more large CDR3 clusters than pre-sensitization or healthy control sets.

Sample: whole blood, taken in connection with sensitization to the hapten diphenylcyclopropenone (DPC). The rearrangement joins TRBV7-3 to TRBJ2-1, with TRBD1 as a possible D gene (7 bases). This receptor was taken from a woman aged 55-70 years with alopecia areata. Some clones in this sample may be carry-over from other donors' samples. The CDR3 sequence: CASSSAPAGGYNEQFF. DNA of the CDR3: TGTGCCAGCAGCTCGGCCCCGGCAGGGGGGTACAATGAGCAGTTCTTC.